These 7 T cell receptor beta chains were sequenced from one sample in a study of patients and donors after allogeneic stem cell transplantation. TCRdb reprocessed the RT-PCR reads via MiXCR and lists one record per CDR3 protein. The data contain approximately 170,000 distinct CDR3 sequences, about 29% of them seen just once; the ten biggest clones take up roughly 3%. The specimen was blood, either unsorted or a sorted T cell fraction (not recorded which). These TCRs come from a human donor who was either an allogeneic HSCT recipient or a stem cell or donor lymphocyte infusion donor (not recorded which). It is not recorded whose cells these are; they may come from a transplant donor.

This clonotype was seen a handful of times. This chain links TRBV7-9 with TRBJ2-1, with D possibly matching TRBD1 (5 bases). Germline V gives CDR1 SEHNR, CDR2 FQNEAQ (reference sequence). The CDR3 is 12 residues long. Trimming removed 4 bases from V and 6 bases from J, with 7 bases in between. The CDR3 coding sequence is TGTGCCAGCAGCTGGGGCCCCAATGAGCAGTTCTTC. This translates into CASSWGPNEQFF.

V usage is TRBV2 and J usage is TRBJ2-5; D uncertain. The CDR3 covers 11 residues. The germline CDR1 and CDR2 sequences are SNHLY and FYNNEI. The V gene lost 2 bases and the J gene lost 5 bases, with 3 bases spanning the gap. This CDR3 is CASSELETQYF. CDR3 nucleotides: TGTGCCAGCAGTGAATTGGAGACCCAGTACTTC.

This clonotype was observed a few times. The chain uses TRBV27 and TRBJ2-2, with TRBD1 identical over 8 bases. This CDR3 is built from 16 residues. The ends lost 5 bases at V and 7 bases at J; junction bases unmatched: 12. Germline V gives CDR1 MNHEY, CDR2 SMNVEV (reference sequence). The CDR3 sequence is CASSLFGQGRDGELFF. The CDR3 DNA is TGTGCCAGCAGTCTATTCGGACAGGGAAGGGACGGGGAGCTGTTTTTT.

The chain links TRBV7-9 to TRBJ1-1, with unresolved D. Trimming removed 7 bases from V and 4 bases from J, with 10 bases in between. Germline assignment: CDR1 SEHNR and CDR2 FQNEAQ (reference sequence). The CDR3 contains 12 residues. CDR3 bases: TGTGCCAGCACCCTCATCCCCACTGAAGCTTTCTTT. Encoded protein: CASTLIPTEAFF.

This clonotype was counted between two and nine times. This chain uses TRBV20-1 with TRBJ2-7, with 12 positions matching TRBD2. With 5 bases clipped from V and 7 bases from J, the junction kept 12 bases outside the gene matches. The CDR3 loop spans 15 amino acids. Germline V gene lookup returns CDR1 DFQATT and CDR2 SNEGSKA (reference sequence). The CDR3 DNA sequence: TGCAGTGCTTCCCCAAGACCTAGCGGGAGGGCTGAGCAGTACTTC. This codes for CSASPRPSGRAEQYF.

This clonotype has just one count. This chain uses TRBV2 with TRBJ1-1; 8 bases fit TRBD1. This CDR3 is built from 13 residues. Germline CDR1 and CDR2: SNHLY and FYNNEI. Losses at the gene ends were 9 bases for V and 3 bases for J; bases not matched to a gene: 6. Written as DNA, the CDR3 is TGTGCCAGACGCGAGGACAGGGACACTGAAGCTTTCTTT. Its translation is CARREDRDTEAFF.

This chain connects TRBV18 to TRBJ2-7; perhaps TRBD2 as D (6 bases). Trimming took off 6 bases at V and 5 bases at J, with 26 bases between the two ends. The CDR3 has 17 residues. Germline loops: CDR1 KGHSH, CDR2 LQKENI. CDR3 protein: CASSLHILTSNQDEQYF. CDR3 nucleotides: TGTGCCAGCTCCTTACACATACTGACTAGTAATCAGGACGAGCAGTACTTC. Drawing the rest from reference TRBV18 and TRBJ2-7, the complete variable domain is NAGVMQNPRHLVRRRGQEARLRCSPMKGHSHVYWYRQLPEEGLKFMVYLQKENIIDESGMPKERFSAEFPKEGPSILRIQQVVRGDSAAYFCASSLHILTSNQDEQYFGPGTRLTVT.